The next 26 T cell receptor beta chains were all read from a single sample in a study of identical twins. TCRdb called the 5' RACE reads again in MiXCR, with one record for every CDR3 protein. The sample shows about 190,000 distinct CDR3 sequences, 15% of them seen only once. The data were also submitted as part of a second study, on T cells expressing NK-cell markers.

Sequenced: CD8+ T cells sorted from blood. These receptors were taken from a woman in her late teens or twenties in good health.

This clonotype showed up just a few times. A junction end diverges from the germline sequence, so it may reflect a read error. V gene TRBV10-3 combines with J gene TRBJ2-7; possible D gene TRBD2, 5 bases. Germline V gene sequence: CDR1 ENHRY, CDR2 SYGVKD. The CDR3 has 12 amino acids. CDR3 residues: CAINEGTYEQYF. DNA for the CDR3: TGTGCCATCAATGAGGGAACCTACGAGCAGTACTTC.

The V and J genes are TRBV5-6 and TRBJ1-2, with 7 bases identical to TRBD1. CDR1 is SGHDT and CDR2 is YYEEEE in the germline V gene. The CDR3 spans 13 residues. V trimming: 3 bases; J trimming: 8 bases; junction bases outside the gene matches: 7. CDR3 sequence: CASSSGTAGGYTF. The CDR3 coding sequence is TGTGCCAGCAGCTCGGGGACAGCGGGCGGCTACACCTTC.

V usage is TRBV20-1 and J usage is TRBJ2-1; 8 nucleotides match TRBD1. V shed 0 bases, J shed 8 bases, and the junction held 15 bases outside the gene matches. This CDR3 spans 17 amino acids. Germline lookup yields CDR1 DFQATT and CDR2 SNEGSKA (reference sequence). The CDR3 DNA reads as TGCAGTGCTAGAGATCGAAGAATCCGAGACAGGGGTCATGAGCAGTTCTTC. Translation: CSARDRRIRDRGHEQFF.

The chain joins TRBV6-1 to TRBJ2-2, with 10 bases that match TRBD2. The CDR3 length is 15 residues. Germline CDR1 reads MNHNS; CDR2 reads SASEGT. The ends lost 7 bases at V and 3 bases at J; junction bases unmatched: 5. CDR3 DNA: TGTGCCAGCAACGCTCTAGCGGGAGACACCGGGGAGCTGTTTTTT. As protein: CASNALAGDTGELFF.

This chain connects TRBV20-1 to TRBJ2-5; tentatively, D is TRBD1 (6 bases). V was clipped by 8 bases and J by 5 bases, with 12 bases between them. The germline CDR1 and CDR2 sequences are DFQATT and SNEGSKA (reference sequence). This CDR3 is 11 amino acids long. CDR3 amino acids: CSQGQGETQYF. The CDR3 DNA reads TGCAGTCAGGGCCAGGGGGAGACCCAGTACTTC.

CDR3 residues: CASSFGGPAGELFF. CDR3 nucleotides: TGTGCCAGCAGTTTCGGGGGGCCGGCCGGGGAGCTGTTTTTT. This sequence joins TRBV12-3 or TRBV12-4 and TRBJ2-2; D is perhaps TRBD2 (7 bases). V was pared by 3 bases and J by 6 bases, with 11 bases between. CDR3 length: 14 amino acids.

This sequence joins TRBV29-1 and TRBJ2-7; D is ambiguous. In germline, CDR1 is SQVTM, CDR2 ANQGSEA. This CDR3 comprises 13 residues. The germline V and J ends were trimmed by 4 bases and 5 bases, with 15 bases remaining between them. This CDR3 reads CSVAGPTGDEQYF. In nucleotides, the CDR3 is TGCAGCGTTGCTGGGCCTACTGGGGACGAGCAGTACTTC.

This rearrangement joins TRBV9 to TRBJ2-1, with D unresolved. The CDR3 extends over 13 amino acids. Germline V gene sequence: CDR1 SGDLS, CDR2 YYNGEE. Between the trimmed V and J ends, which lost 4 bases and 6 bases, there was a span of 11 bases. CDR3 protein: CASSPPDPNEQFF. The DNA for the CDR3 is TGTGCCAGCAGCCCTCCCGACCCCAATGAGCAGTTCTTC.

In its sample, this clonotype was seen many times. The gene calls are TRBV19 and TRBJ2-1, with D unclear. The CDR3 covers 12 residues. The ends were cut back, 6 bases at V and 8 bases at J, with 11 bases in the middle. Germline CDR1 and CDR2: LNHDA and SQIVND (reference sequence). The CDR3 is CASRQNWDEQFF. CDR3 in DNA: TGTGCCAGTAGACAAAACTGGGATGAGCAGTTCTTC.

Comment on this clonotype: Mismatch with germline at one junction end may stem from a read error. This rearrangement joins TRBV12-3 or TRBV12-4 to TRBJ2-5; perhaps TRBD2 as D (6 bases). The CDR3 extends over 14 amino acids. CDR3 sequence (DNA): TGTGCCAGCAGTTTTCGGGCCCAACGGGAGACCCTGTACTTC. Residues: CASSFRAQRETLYF.

The chain couples TRBV6-2 or TRBV6-3 to TRBJ2-1; 11 positions match TRBD2. Germline V CDR1 and CDR2: MNHEY, SVGEGT. This CDR3 contains 18 residues. J gave up 8 bases and V 4 bases, and 16 bases lay outside the gene matches. For the CDR3, the DNA is TGTGCCAGCAGTTCGCCGACTAGCGGGATGACAGAGGCCGATGAGCAGTTCTTC. Translation: CASSSPTSGMTEADEQFF.

This clonotype was found many times. At one boundary the junction diverges from the germline segment, which might be a read error. CDR3 protein: CASTELAGGQDTQYF. CDR3 DNA sequence: TGTGCCAGCACTGAACTAGCGGGAGGACAAGATACGCAGTATTTT. The gene calls are TRBV6-1 and TRBJ2-3, with 12 bases that match TRBD2. Germline-derived CDR1 and CDR2 are MNHNS and SASEGT. The CDR3 is 15 amino acids.

This clonotype appeared a few times. The chain recombines TRBV5-1 with TRBJ2-3; 10 positions match TRBD2. Trimming removed 0 bases from V and 5 bases from J; junction bases left unmatched: 6. In germline, CDR1 is SGHRS, CDR2 YFSETQ. The length of the CDR3 is 16 residues. CDR3 DNA: TGCGCCAGCAGCTTGGGTCTAGCGGGAGAGGAAGATACGCAGTATTTT. Amino acids: CASSLGLAGEEDTQYF.

This clonotype was counted ten times or more. The rearrangement joins TRBV7-2 to TRBJ1-5, with a weak D call TRBD1 (6 bases). The CDR3 has 15 amino acids. V gave up 5 bases and J gave up 4 bases, with 15 bases separating them. The V gene's germline CDR1 is SGHTA and CDR2 FQGNSA. The CDR3 is CASSPNRVGNQPQHF. In nucleotides, the CDR3 is TGTGCCAGCAGCCCGAACAGGGTCGGGAATCAGCCCCAGCATTTT. The whole variable domain, filled in from reference TRBV7-2 and TRBJ1-5, reads GAGVSQSPSNKVTEKGKDVELRCDPISGHTALYWYRQSLGQGLEFLIYFQGNSAPDKSGLPSDRFSAERTGGSVSTLTIQRTQQEDSAVYLCASSPNRVGNQPQHFGDGTRLSIL.

The V call is TRBV5-1, the J call TRBJ2-7, with 7 bases fitting TRBD2. V lost 4 bases, J lost 0 bases, and 4 bases stayed unmatched. Germline assignment: CDR1 SGHRS and CDR2 YFSETQ. The CDR3 covers 14 residues. This CDR3 is CASSAGGNSYEQYF. CDR3 nucleotide sequence: TGCGCCAGCAGCGCCGGGGGGAACTCCTACGAGCAGTACTTC.

The J gene is TRBJ2-1, the V gene TRBV5-5; 9 positions match TRBD2. This CDR3 comprises 16 residues. CDR1 and CDR2 (germline): SGHKS, YYEKEE (reference sequence). J lost 13 bases, V lost 1 base, and 15 bases had no gene match. The CDR3 sequence: CASSLFGLAGFPPQFF. The CDR3 DNA reads as TGTGCCAGCAGCTTGTTCGGTCTAGCGGGGTTTCCCCCACAGTTCTTC.

The chain carries TRBV7-9 and TRBJ1-1, with a tentative D call TRBD1 (6 bases). There are 14 residues in the CDR3. Trimming cost V 3 bases and J 0 bases, with 8 bases left between them. CDR1 is SEHNR and CDR2 is FQNEAQ in the germline V gene (reference sequence). The CDR3 protein is CASSFGGMNTEAFF. CDR3 sequence (DNA): TGTGCCAGCAGCTTTGGGGGCATGAACACTGAAGCTTTCTTT.

Concerning this clonotype itself: The junction does not match germline at one end; this may be a read error. The gene calls are TRBV3-1 and TRBJ2-4; D not certain. The germline CDR1 and CDR2 sequences are LGHDT and YNNKEL (reference sequence). This CDR3 has 12 amino acids. The CDR3 coding sequence is TGTGCCAGCAGCCAAGGACCAGTCTATGTGAACTTC. This codes for CASSQGPVYVNF.

This clonotype was detected only once. This chain uses TRBV4-1 with TRBJ1-4; D remains ambiguous. V dropped 0 bases and J dropped 8 bases, with 13 bases sitting between them. Germline values: CDR1 MGHRA, CDR2 YSYEKL. The CDR3 sequence is 15 residues long. CDR3 DNA: TGCGCCAGCAGCCAAGATACCAGCTTGGGGGAAAAACTGTTTTTT. The encoded protein is CASSQDTSLGEKLFF.

In this sample, this clonotype turned up many times. J is TRBJ2-3 and V is TRBV29-1; D remains ambiguous. The germline gives CDR1 SQVTM, CDR2 ANQGSEA. V was clipped by 8 bases and J by 2 bases, with 11 bases between them. The CDR3 loop spans 12 amino acids. DNA for the CDR3: TGCAGCTGTTTCGGCGACACAGATACGCAGTATTTT. Translation gives CSCFGDTDTQYF.

This rearrangement joins TRBV5-5 to TRBJ1-4, with 7 bases identical to TRBD1. Trimming took 3 bases from V and 7 from J; bases not matched to a gene: 15. CDR3 length equals 17 residues. Per the germline V gene, CDR1 is SGHKS and CDR2 is YYEKEE (reference sequence). CDR3 DNA sequence: TGTGCCAGCAGCTACAACAGGGGCCCGGAAGGGCGTGAAAAACTGTTTTTT. It yields the protein CASSYNRGPEGREKLFF. Full variable domain (outside the CDR3, taken from reference TRBV5-5 and TRBJ1-4): DAGVTQSPTHLIKTRGQQVTLRCSPISGHKSVSWYQQVLGQGPQFIFQYYEKEERGRGNFPDRFSARQFPNYSSELNVNALLLGDSALYLCASSYNRGPEGREKLFFGSGTQLSVL.

This chain uses TRBV7-9 with TRBJ1-1; D remains unclear. In germline, CDR1 is SEHNR, CDR2 FQNEAQ (reference sequence). V lost 4 bases to trimming and J lost 4 bases, with 19 bases between them. The CDR3 has 16 amino acids. The CDR3 DNA follows: TGTGCCAGCAGCTCCTCCGCGGCCCCTTCGTTCACTGAAGCTTTCTTT. This codes for CASSSSAAPSFTEAFF.

The chain is built from TRBV7-9 and TRBJ2-1; 12 nucleotides line up with TRBD2. CDR1 is SEHNR, CDR2 FQNEAQ, per germline (reference sequence). The ends lost 5 bases at V and 6 bases at J; junction bases unmatched: 8. CDR3 length: 16 amino acids. Here the CDR3 reads CASSPSGLAGLNEQFF. The CDR3 DNA follows: TGTGCCAGCAGCCCTTCAGGACTAGCGGGACTCAATGAGCAGTTCTTC.

The table lists this clonotype with many counts. V usage is TRBV27 and J usage is TRBJ2-3; D remains ambiguous. Trimming took off 2 bases at V and 5 bases at J, with 11 bases between the two ends. CDR1 is MNHEY, CDR2 SMNVEV, per germline (reference sequence). This CDR3 contains 14 residues. The CDR3 is CASSLKYAKDTQYF. CDR3 DNA sequence: TGTGCCAGCAGTTTAAAGTATGCAAAAGATACGCAGTATTTT.

This clonotype was seen a handful of times. V usage is TRBV7-9 and J usage is TRBJ1-1; D is perhaps TRBD1 (5 bases). V lost 1 base and J 4 bases, leaving 10 bases between the germline ends. CDR3 length equals 14 residues. Germline V gene sequence: CDR1 SEHNR, CDR2 FQNEAQ (reference sequence). CDR3 DNA sequence: TGTGCCAGCAGCTTAGTCGGCAGGGTCACTGAAGCTTTCTTT. Translating gives CASSLVGRVTEAFF.

The rearrangement links TRBV20-1 to TRBJ2-1; D gene unclear. The CDR3 runs 12 residues. V lost 4 bases, J lost 8 bases, and 12 bases lay in between. Germline lookup yields CDR1 DFQATT and CDR2 SNEGSKA (reference sequence). CDR3 residues: CSANGPRDEQFF. The CDR3 coding sequence is TGCAGTGCTAACGGGCCCCGGGATGAGCAGTTCTTC.